The 24 T cell receptor beta chains below come from one sample, sequenced in a study of blood T cell repertoires in COVID-19. Some clones are missing from TCRdb's copy, which holds only in-frame ones; the method was immunoSEQ multiplex PCR. The top ten clones hold around 2.9% of a sample with 150,000 or so clones, roughly 91% of them seen once. The sequencing sample was made of peripheral blood. The source is a man aged 55 to 69 with active or convalescent COVID-19.

The chain joins TRBV3-1 (or the pseudogene TRBV3-2) to TRBJ1-4; 9 bases match TRBD1. This CDR3 region has 16 residues. Germline trimming cut 1 base from V and 7 bases from J; bases unmatched to any gene: 7. In germline, CDR1 is LGHDT, CDR2 YNNKEL (reference sequence). The CDR3 spells CASSQGLWDRVEKLFF. The CDR3 nucleotides are TGTGCCAGCAGCCAAGGACTTTGGGACAGGGTTGAAAAACTGTTTTTT.

The chain joins TRBV14 to TRBJ1-3; tentative D call: TRBD1 (6 bases). The V gene's germline CDR1 is SGHDN and CDR2 FVKESK. V was cut by 2 bases and J by 7 bases, with 18 bases left in between. This CDR3 region has 16 residues. CDR3 loop: CASSQLKGRGGNTIYF. CDR3 DNA sequence: TGTGCCAGCAGCCAACTAAAAGGCAGGGGCGGGAACACCATATATTTT.

V gene TRBV5-1 combines with J gene TRBJ1-2; possible D gene TRBD1, 5 bases. Germline assignment: CDR1 SGHRS and CDR2 YFSETQ. V lost 0 bases, J lost 6 bases, and 15 bases lay in between. The CDR3 is made up of 15 amino acids. In DNA form, the CDR3 reads TGCGCCAGCAGCTTGGCCGGGCGGGGGTTAGATGGCTACACCTTC. It encodes CASSLAGRGLDGYTF.

The rearrangement joins TRBV28 to TRBJ2-1, with 11 bases fitting TRBD2. The length of the CDR3 is 15 residues. After removal of 4 bases from V and 8 bases from J, the junction contained 7 bases not matched to a gene. CDR1 is MDHEN and CDR2 is SYDVKM in the germline V gene. The chain's CDR3 is CASSSLAGGPDEQFF. The CDR3 DNA follows: TGTGCCAGCAGTTCGTTAGCGGGAGGGCCCGATGAGCAGTTCTTC.

The genes are TRBV7-3 and TRBJ1-1; unclear D gene. This CDR3 comprises 13 residues. The germline V gene encodes CDR1 SGHTA and CDR2 FQGTGA. The V and J ends lost 5 bases and 4 bases respectively, with 11 bases between them. The CDR3, as DNA: TGTGCCAGCAGCCCTACCTGGGCCACTGAAGCTTTCTTT. Amino acid sequence: CASSPTWATEAFF. The entire variable domain, with the rest obtained from reference TRBV7-3 and TRBJ1-1, is as follows: GAGVSQTPSNKVTEKGKYVELRCDPISGHTALYWYRQSLGQGPEFLIYFQGTGAADDSGLPNDRFFAVRPEGSVSTLKIQRTERGDSAVYLCASSPTWATEAFFGQGTRLTVV.

V usage is TRBV7-8 and J usage is TRBJ1-1; TRBD1 matches at 10 bases. Germline assignment: CDR1 SGHVS and CDR2 FQNEAQ. This CDR3 has 17 residues. The J segment lost 4 bases and the V segment lost 1 base, leaving 9 bases of the junction unmatched. Here the CDR3 reads CASSLVLPGQGGTEAFF. CDR3 bases: TGTGCCAGCAGCTTAGTCTTGCCCGGACAGGGGGGCACTGAAGCTTTCTTT.

The gene calls are TRBV5-5 and TRBJ1-1; unclear D gene. Germline V CDR1 and CDR2: SGHKS, YYEKEE (reference sequence). V was trimmed by 5 bases and J by 4 bases, leaving 12 bases between them. This CDR3 region has 13 residues. CDR3 residues: CASSNLAGTEAFF. CDR3 nucleotides: TGTGCCAGCAGTAACCTCGCAGGCACTGAAGCTTTCTTT.

This chain joins TRBV18 and TRBJ1-4; D gene unclear. CDR3 size: 13 residues. Germline lookup yields CDR1 KGHSH and CDR2 LQKENI. V was trimmed by 1 base and J by 3 bases, leaving 3 bases between them. CDR3 protein: CASSPRANEKLFF. As DNA, the CDR3 is TGTGCCAGCTCACCACGAGCTAATGAAAAACTGTTTTTT.

The chain carries TRBV4-1 and TRBJ1-1; 8 bases line up with TRBD1. The CDR3 contains 15 residues. Germline CDR1 and CDR2: MGHRA and YSYEKL. Germline trimming cut 6 bases from V and 2 bases from J; bases unmatched to any gene: 8. The CDR3 sequence is CASRRGTGRNTEAFF. The CDR3 nucleotides read TGCGCCAGCAGACGAGGGACAGGTAGAAACACTGAAGCTTTCTTT.

The chain couples TRBV18 to TRBJ2-1; 8 positions agree with TRBD1. J lost 5 bases, V lost 2 bases, and 5 bases had no gene match. Germline V gene lookup returns CDR1 KGHSH and CDR2 LQKENI. The length of the CDR3 is 15 residues. The chain's CDR3 is CASSPLAGGHNEQFF. For the CDR3, the DNA is TGTGCCAGCTCACCATTGGCAGGGGGCCACAATGAGCAGTTCTTC.

CDR3 protein: CASSPHPPAGNQPQHF. DNA for the CDR3: TGTGCCAGCTCACCGCACCCCCCGGCAGGGAATCAGCCCCAGCATTTT. V usage is TRBV18 and J usage is TRBJ1-5, with D maybe TRBD1 (5 bases). In germline, CDR1 is KGHSH, CDR2 LQKENI. The CDR3 extends over 16 amino acids. Trimming cost V 3 bases and J 4 bases, with 16 bases left between them.

The chain is built from TRBV10-3 and TRBJ2-2; 12 nucleotides align to TRBD2. Losses at the gene ends were 7 bases for V and 7 bases for J; bases not matched to a gene: 10. CDR3 length equals 16 residues. From germline, CDR1 is ENHRY and CDR2 SYGVKD. CDR3 sequence reads: CAITARLAGADGELFF. CDR3 coding DNA: TGTGCCATCACCGCTAGACTAGCGGGAGCGGACGGGGAGCTGTTTTTT.

The chain is built from TRBV30 and TRBJ1-1; possibly TRBD1 for D (6 bases). With 4 bases removed from V and 4 bases from J, the gap between germline ends came to 16 bases. This CDR3 is 14 amino acids long. Germline lookup yields CDR1 GTSNPN and CDR2 SVGIG (reference sequence). CDR3 protein: CAWKEQGGGTEAFF. As DNA, the CDR3 is TGTGCCTGGAAGGAACAGGGAGGGGGCACTGAAGCTTTCTTT. Drawing the rest from reference TRBV30 and TRBJ1-1, the complete variable domain is SQTIHQWPATLVQPVGSPLSLECTVEGTSNPNLYWYRQAAGRGLQLLFYSVGIGQISSEVPQNLSASRPQDRQFILSSKKLLLSDSGFYLCAWKEQGGGTEAFFGQGTRLTVV.

The rearrangement links TRBV24-1 to TRBJ2-1; 7 bases map to TRBD1. The V and J ends lost 5 bases and 7 bases, in that order; junction bases with no gene match: 4. Germline assignment: CDR1 KGHDR and CDR2 SFDVKD. The CDR3 covers 13 residues. CDR3 DNA sequence: TGTGCCACCAGTGTCCAACAGGGGAATGAGCAGTTCTTC. Its translation is CATSVQQGNEQFF.

This chain connects TRBV25-1 to TRBJ2-7, with 7 bases that match TRBD1. Losses at the gene ends were 6 bases for V and 5 bases for J; bases not matched to a gene: 7. CDR1 is MGHDK and CDR2 is SYGVNS in the germline V gene. The CDR3 is 13 amino acids. CDR3 nucleotide sequence: TGTGCCAGCAGCAGACAGGGCGGGCACGAGCAGTACTTC. Its translation: CASSRQGGHEQYF.

The chain links TRBV9 to TRBJ1-1; maybe TRBD1 (5 bases). Germline V gives CDR1 SGDLS, CDR2 YYNGEE. V was pared by 3 bases and J by 4 bases, with 16 bases between. CDR3 length: 15 amino acids. CDR3 region: CASSDALGVGTEAFF. As DNA, the CDR3 is TGTGCCAGCAGCGACGCCCTAGGGGTAGGCACTGAAGCTTTCTTT.

The chain recombines TRBV30 with TRBJ2-5, with 10 bases fitting TRBD2. CDR1 is GTSNPN and CDR2 is SVGIG in the germline V gene (reference sequence). CDR3 length equals 14 residues. V lost 0 bases and J lost 5; bases outside the gene matches: 3. CDR3 coding DNA: TGTGCCTGGAGTGTAGCGGGGGGGATGGAGACCCAGTACTTC. Amino acid sequence: CAWSVAGGMETQYF.

The chain combines TRBV5-3 with TRBJ2-1; 10 positions agree with TRBD1. TRBV5-3 is marked as an open reading frame, function uncertain. Unmatched junction bases numbered 10, after V lost 4 bases and J lost 6 bases. The CDR3 is 16 amino acids. The CDR3: CARSVARGQGINEQFF. The DNA of the CDR3 is TGTGCCAGAAGCGTGGCCCGGGGACAGGGGATCAATGAGCAGTTCTTC.

CDR3 region: CAWRGDLSGNTIYF. The CDR3, as DNA: TGTGCCTGGAGGGGGGACTTATCTGGAAACACCATATATTTT. The rearrangement uses TRBV30 and TRBJ1-3; possible D gene TRBD1, 5 bases. Germline lookup yields CDR1 GTSNPN and CDR2 SVGIG (reference sequence). The CDR3 is made up of 14 amino acids. Deletions cut 3 bases from V and 1 base from J, with 10 bases between.

The chain links TRBV6-2 or TRBV6-3 to TRBJ2-3; D gene unclear. The V and J ends lost 5 bases and 11 bases respectively, with 14 bases between them. The CDR3 sequence is 12 residues long. Looked up from germline, CDR1 is MNHEY and CDR2 is SVGEGT. CDR3 nucleotide sequence: TGTGCCAGCAGTCCGGTTATTTCAGGGCAGTATTTT. Translation: CASSPVISGQYF.

The chain combines TRBV24-1 with TRBJ2-1; D perhaps matches TRBD1 (6 bases). Between the trimmed V and J ends, which lost 9 bases and 7 bases, there was a span of 12 bases. Looked up from germline, CDR1 is KGHDR and CDR2 is SFDVKD. This CDR3 is built from 12 residues. The CDR3 sequence: CATSGQGNEQFF. CDR3 DNA sequence: TGTGCCACCTCGGGGCAGGGGAATGAGCAGTTCTTC.

The chain couples TRBV6-2 or TRBV6-3 to TRBJ2-7; 7 bases align to TRBD1. The CDR3 consists of 15 residues. Germline loops: CDR1 MNHEY, CDR2 SVGEGT. J was trimmed by 3 bases and V by 6 bases; bases with no gene match: 11. CDR3 residues: CASSGTTGSVYEQYF. The CDR3 region has the DNA TGTGCCAGCAGCGGGACGACAGGGTCTGTCTACGAGCAGTACTTC.

In DNA, the CDR3 is TGTGCCAGCAGCGAGGGACAGGAGGGGTATAACTATGGCTACACCTTC. It translates to CASSEGQEGYNYGYTF. V usage is TRBV7-2 and J usage is TRBJ1-2; the match to TRBD1 covers 8 bases. Trimming cost V 5 bases and J 1 base; bases outside gene matches: 9. The CDR3 is made up of 16 amino acids. Germline V lookup: CDR1 SGHTA, CDR2 FQGNSA.

This clone was recorded once. V and J are TRBV4-2 and TRBJ2-7, with TRBD2 matching 8 bases. The CDR3 runs to 15 residues. CDR1 is LGHNA and CDR2 is YNFKEQ in the germline V gene. V trimming: 5 bases; J trimming: 0 bases; junction bases outside the gene matches: 6. CDR3 in amino acids: CASSFGLAVSYEQYF. In DNA, the CDR3 is TGTGCCAGCAGCTTCGGACTAGCCGTCTCCTACGAGCAGTACTTC.